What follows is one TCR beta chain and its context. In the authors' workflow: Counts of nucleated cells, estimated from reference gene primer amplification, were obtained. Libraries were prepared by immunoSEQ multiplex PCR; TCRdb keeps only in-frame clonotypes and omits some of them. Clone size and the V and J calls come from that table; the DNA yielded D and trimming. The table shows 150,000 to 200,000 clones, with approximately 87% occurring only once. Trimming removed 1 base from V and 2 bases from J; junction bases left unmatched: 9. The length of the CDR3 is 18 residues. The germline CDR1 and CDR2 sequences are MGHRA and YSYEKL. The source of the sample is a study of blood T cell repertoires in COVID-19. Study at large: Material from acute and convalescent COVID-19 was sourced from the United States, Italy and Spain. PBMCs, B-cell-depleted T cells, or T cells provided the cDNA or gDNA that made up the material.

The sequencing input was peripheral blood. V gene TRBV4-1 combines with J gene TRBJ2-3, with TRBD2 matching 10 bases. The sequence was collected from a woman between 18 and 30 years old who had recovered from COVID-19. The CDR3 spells CASSQGGSGRINTDTQYF. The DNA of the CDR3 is TGCGCCAGCAGCCAAGGGGGTAGCGGGAGGATTAACACAGATACGCAGTATTTT.